Below, 27 T cell receptor beta chains from the same sample are listed, as sequenced in a study of T cell repertoires and HLA-DP antigens. Generated by immunoSEQ multiplex PCR, the TCRdb table keeps only in-frame clones and is missing some. This repertoire shows around 70,000 clones, 80% found once; its top ten account for roughly 1.6%. No antigens are known for them. The specimen sequenced was CD4+ T cells from PBMCs. All receptors come from a man in his sixties in good health and CMV-seronegative.

The rearrangement joins TRBV11-3 to TRBJ1-1; D may be TRBD1 (6 bases). The CDR3 has 13 residues. Trimming removed 5 bases at V and 2 bases at J, with 9 bases between. CDR1 and CDR2 (germline): SGHNT, YENEEA. DNA for the CDR3: TGTGCCAGCAGCCAGGGGATAAACACTGAAGCTTTCTTT. This encodes CASSQGINTEAFF.

The V gene is TRBV28, the J gene TRBJ1-6; the D is unclear. From germline, CDR1 is MDHEN and CDR2 SYDVKM. Between the trimmed V and J ends, which lost 2 bases and 7 bases, there was a span of 6 bases. The CDR3 consists of 13 residues. The CDR3 DNA sequence: TGTGCCAGCAGTTTAAGACGAAATTCACCCCTCCACTTT. Protein sequence: CASSLRRNSPLHF. The whole variable domain, remainder taken from reference TRBV28 and TRBJ1-6, is DVKVTQSSRYLVKRTGEKVFLECVQDMDHENMFWYRQDPGLGLRLIYFSYDVKMKEKGDIPEGYSVSREKKERFSLILESASTNQTSMYLCASSLRRNSPLHFGNGTRLTVT.

The V and J genes are TRBV19 and TRBJ1-6; maybe TRBD1 (6 bases). The CDR3 is 17 amino acids. Looked up from germline, CDR1 is LNHDA and CDR2 is SQIVND (reference sequence). Trimming removed 3 bases at V and 0 bases at J, with 12 bases between. CDR3 nucleotide sequence: TGTGCCAGTAGTATCCGCCTGGACAGCTCCTATAATTCACCCCTCCACTTT. Translation gives CASSIRLDSSYNSPLHF.

This chain uses TRBV5-6 with TRBJ2-1; the D is unclear. Germline V gene data show CDR1 as SGHDT and CDR2 as YYEEEE. Trimming removed 2 bases from V and 8 bases from J, with 8 bases in between. The CDR3 consists of 12 residues. The DNA for the CDR3 is TGTGCCAGCAGCTTTGGTGGGTATGAGCAGTTCTTC. It encodes CASSFGGYEQFF.

V usage is TRBV6-5 and J usage is TRBJ1-3; a weak D match, TRBD1 (6 bases). CDR1 and CDR2 (germline): MNHEY, SVGAGI. CDR3 length equals 14 residues. Trimming removed 6 bases at V and 2 bases at J, with 11 bases between. CDR3 DNA sequence: TGTGCCAGCAGCCAGGGGTTGACTGGAAACACCATATATTTT. Protein product: CASSQGLTGNTIYF.

The chain has TRBV5-4 and TRBJ1-2; tentative D call: TRBD1 (6 bases). The V end was cut by 4 bases, the J end by 4 bases, with 17 bases between. This CDR3 region has 15 residues. CDR1 SGHNT and CDR2 YYREEE come from the germline V gene (reference sequence). The CDR3 loop reads CASSRTRQESYGYTF. The CDR3 DNA is TGTGCCAGCAGCCGCACCCGACAGGAGTCCTATGGCTACACCTTC.

The chain couples TRBV27 to TRBJ1-1, with D uncertain. CDR3 length equals 13 residues. Deletions cut 2 bases from V and 4 bases from J, with 8 bases between. Germline lookup yields CDR1 MNHEY and CDR2 SMNVEV (reference sequence). The CDR3 region has the DNA TGTGCCAGCAGTTTAGCCCGGGGCACTGAAGCTTTCTTT. Translated: CASSLARGTEAFF.

The chain has TRBV4-1 and TRBJ2-3; 10 bases agree with TRBD2. The ends lost 0 bases at V and 3 bases at J; junction bases unmatched: 9. This CDR3 is 18 amino acids long. The V gene's germline CDR1 is MGHRA and CDR2 YSYEKL. CDR3 nucleotide sequence: TGCGCCAGCAGCCAAGATCTAGAGCGGGGGGGCCATACAGATACGCAGTATTTT. As protein: CASSQDLERGGHTDTQYF.

The CDR3 sequence: CASSSRDRGSPLHF. The DNA for the CDR3 is TGTGCCAGCAGTTCCCGGGACAGGGGTTCACCCCTCCACTTT. The V call is TRBV6-6, the J call TRBJ1-6; 10 bases are shared with TRBD1. The CDR3 totals 14 residues. Germline assignment: CDR1 MNHNY and CDR2 SVGAGI (reference sequence). The ends lost 4 bases at V and 9 bases at J; junction bases unmatched: 3.

This chain uses TRBV9 with TRBJ1-4; TRBD1 agrees at 8 bases. CDR3 size: 14 residues. Trimming cost V 4 bases and J 8 bases; bases outside gene matches: 7. CDR1 SGDLS and CDR2 YYNGEE come from the germline V gene. The CDR3 DNA sequence: TGTGCCAGCAGCTCCCGGACAGGGCGGGAAAAACTGTTTTTT. Amino acid sequence: CASSSRTGREKLFF.

The rearrangement uses TRBV7-6 and TRBJ2-5; D uncertain. CDR1 is SGHVS and CDR2 is FNYEAQ in the germline V gene. V gave up 5 bases and J gave up 0 bases, with 7 bases separating them. The CDR3 totals 13 residues. The CDR3 here is CASSRRNQETQYF. The CDR3 DNA sequence: TGTGCCAGCAGCCGGCGGAACCAAGAGACCCAGTACTTC.

In DNA, the CDR3 is TGTGCCAGCAGTGGACGGGGACACGGGGCCTGGGTGGCTTTCTTT. Translated, it gives CASSGRGHGAWVAFF. The V call is TRBV25-1, the J call TRBJ1-1, with D perhaps TRBD1 (6 bases). This CDR3 has 15 residues. The V and J ends lost 4 bases and 11 bases respectively, with 23 bases between them. CDR1 and CDR2 from the germline V gene are MGHDK and SYGVNS.

V gene TRBV7-2 combines with J gene TRBJ1-2; 8 bases align to TRBD1. Germline loops: CDR1 SGHTA, CDR2 FQGNSA. The CDR3 length is 14 residues. V trimming: 5 bases; J trimming: 5 bases; junction bases outside the gene matches: 7. CDR3 loop: CASSPGQGLYGYTF. CDR3 nucleotide sequence: TGTGCCAGCAGCCCCGGACAGGGCCTATATGGCTACACCTTC.

This rearrangement joins TRBV7-2 to TRBJ1-6; TRBD1 is a possible D gene (6 bases). V was cut by 5 bases and J by 5 bases, with 13 bases left in between. The CDR3 extends over 15 amino acids. The germline gives CDR1 SGHTA, CDR2 FQGNSA. CDR3 bases: TGTGCCAGCAGCCCCACAGGGAGGAATAATTCACCCCTCCACTTT. This translates into CASSPTGRNNSPLHF.

This clone was observed a few times. This sequence joins TRBV4-3 and TRBJ2-3, with 10 bases matching TRBD1. From germline, CDR1 is LGHNA and CDR2 YSLEER. CDR3 length: 22 amino acids. Losses at the gene ends were 2 bases for V and 1 base for J; bases not matched to a gene: 21. CDR3 nucleotides: TGCGCCAGCAGCCAACGCCGTATTCCCAAGATCAGGACAGGGGGAGGCACAGATACGCAGTATTTT. Translation gives CASSQRRIPKIRTGGGTDTQYF.

The V and J genes are TRBV7-6 and TRBJ2-5; perhaps D is TRBD1 or TRBD2 (6 bases each). The V gene lost 2 bases and the J gene lost 5 bases, with 12 bases spanning the gap. CDR1 is SGHVS and CDR2 is FNYEAQ in the germline V gene. CDR3 length equals 14 residues. As DNA, the CDR3 is TGTGCCAGCAGCTTACAGGGGACTCGGGAGACCCAGTACTTC. The encoded protein is CASSLQGTRETQYF. The full variable domain, in which reference TRBV7-6 and TRBJ2-5 provide the parts outside the CDR3, is GAGVSQSPRYKVTKRGQDVALRCDPISGHVSLYWYRQALGQGPEFLTYFNYEAQQDKSGLPNDRFSAERPEGSISTLTIQRTEQRDSAMYRCASSLQGTRETQYFGPGTRLLVL.

In its sample, this clone was seen once. The rearrangement joins TRBV6-5 to TRBJ1-1; tentatively, D is TRBD1 (6 bases). CDR1 and CDR2 (germline): MNHEY, SVGAGI. CDR3 length equals 13 residues. V lost 7 bases to trimming and J lost 5 bases, with 14 bases between them. The CDR3 region has the DNA TGTGCCAGCACTCTCCGCAGGGGAACTGAAGCTTTCTTT. It specifies CASTLRRGTEAFF.

To note about this clone: At one of its ends the junction is not consistent with the germline gene, which may arise from a read error. V usage is TRBV5-1 and J usage is TRBJ2-5; TRBD1 matches at 8 bases. The CDR3 is 14 amino acids. Per the germline V gene, CDR1 is SGHRS and CDR2 is YFSETQ. The CDR3 coding sequence is TGCGCCAGTAGCTTCAGGGGGCCTGGGGAGACCCAGTACTTC. It translates to CASSFRGPGETQYF.

The chain employs TRBV28 and TRBJ2-3; TRBD2 agrees at 8 bases. Germline lookup yields CDR1 MDHEN and CDR2 SYDVKM. This CDR3 is built from 11 residues. The chain's CDR3 is CAVSGVDTQYF. In DNA form, the CDR3 reads TGTGCGGTTAGCGGGGTGGATACGCAGTATTTT.

The chain links TRBV14 to TRBJ2-3; 12 bases fit TRBD2. The CDR3 length is 17 residues. Germline V CDR1 and CDR2: SGHDN, FVKESK. With V trimmed by 1 base and J by 6 bases, 8 bases remained unmatched. The DNA for the CDR3 is TGTGCCAGCAGCCAAGTTTCCCCTAGCGGGGGGGTTGATACGCAGTATTTT. Protein: CASSQVSPSGGVDTQYF.

This clone was observed a few times. The rearrangement links TRBV18 to TRBJ2-7; possibly TRBD1 or TRBD2 for D (5 bases each). The V end lost 3 bases, the J end lost 3 bases, and 12 bases lay between the germline ends. This CDR3 has 14 amino acids. Germline values: CDR1 KGHSH, CDR2 LQKENI. The CDR3 region has the DNA TGTGCCAGCTCACCTGGTCGGGGCGGCTACGAGCAGTACTTC. Translation: CASSPGRGGYEQYF.

The chain combines TRBV7-8 with TRBJ2-2; unclear D gene. The CDR3 loop spans 13 amino acids. The germline V and J ends were trimmed by 4 bases and 6 bases, with 9 bases remaining between them. Germline CDR1 is SGHVS and CDR2 is FQNEAQ. CDR3 DNA: TGTGCCAGCAGCTGGGGTGTCCCCGGGGAGCTGTTTTTT. Amino acid sequence: CASSWGVPGELFF.

The chain has TRBV20-1 and TRBJ2-5; D is unresolved. Germline V gives CDR1 DFQATT, CDR2 SNEGSKA (reference sequence). This CDR3 has 11 residues. V lost 7 bases and J lost 1, with 7 bases in between. CDR3 sequence (DNA): TGCAGTGGTCTCGCCCAAGAGACCCAGTACTTC. Its protein is CSGLAQETQYF.

The V and J genes are TRBV14 and TRBJ2-7; D possibly corresponds to TRBD1 (5 bases). The CDR3 covers 14 residues. Germline CDR1 is SGHDN and CDR2 is FVKESK. V lost 2 bases and J 4 bases, leaving 12 bases between the germline ends. The CDR3 sequence is CASSQRGDSYEQYV. The CDR3 DNA is TGTGCCAGCAGCCAAAGGGGTGACAGTTACGAGCAGTACGTC.

CDR3 amino acids: CASSGRTADNYGYTF. CDR3 nucleotide sequence: TGTGCCAGCAGCGGACGTACGGCAGACAACTATGGCTACACCTTC. The V call is TRBV9, the J call TRBJ1-2, with D unresolved. Germline V lookup: CDR1 SGDLS, CDR2 YYNGEE. The CDR3 is made up of 15 amino acids. V was cut by 3 bases and J by 2 bases, with 14 bases left in between.

This chain uses TRBV2 with TRBJ1-5; 9 nucleotides line up with TRBD1. The germline V gene encodes CDR1 SNHLY and CDR2 FYNNEI. Losses at the gene ends were 4 bases for V and 5 bases for J; bases not matched to a gene: 3. This CDR3 is built from 14 residues. In nucleotides, the CDR3 is TGTGCCAGCAGTGGGACAGGGGTGTATCAGCCCCAGCATTTT. Translating it yields CASSGTGVYQPQHF.

V and J are TRBV6-5 and TRBJ2-4, with D tentatively TRBD1 (5 bases). V was pared by 6 bases and J by 2 bases, with 11 bases between. The CDR3 spans 14 residues. Germline V gene data show CDR1 as MNHEY and CDR2 as SVGAGI. CDR3 loop: CASSPGATKNIQYF. For the CDR3, the DNA is TGTGCCAGCAGCCCTGGGGCAACCAAAAACATTCAGTACTTC.